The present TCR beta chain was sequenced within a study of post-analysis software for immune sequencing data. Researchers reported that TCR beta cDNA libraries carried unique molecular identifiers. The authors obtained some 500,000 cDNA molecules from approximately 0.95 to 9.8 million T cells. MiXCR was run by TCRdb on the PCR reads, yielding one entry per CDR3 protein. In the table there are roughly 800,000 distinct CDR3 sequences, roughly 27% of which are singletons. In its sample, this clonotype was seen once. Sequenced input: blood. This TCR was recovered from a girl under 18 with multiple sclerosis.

CDR3 coding DNA: TGTGCCAGCAGCTTAGTCAGTTCGGCCTACAATGAGCAGTTCTTC. Translation: CASSLVSSAYNEQFF. The chain combines TRBV7-9 with TRBJ2-1; D is ambiguous. CDR3 length equals 15 residues. V was trimmed by 1 base and J by 2 bases, leaving 9 bases between them. CDR1 is SEHNR, CDR2 FQNEAQ, per germline (reference sequence).